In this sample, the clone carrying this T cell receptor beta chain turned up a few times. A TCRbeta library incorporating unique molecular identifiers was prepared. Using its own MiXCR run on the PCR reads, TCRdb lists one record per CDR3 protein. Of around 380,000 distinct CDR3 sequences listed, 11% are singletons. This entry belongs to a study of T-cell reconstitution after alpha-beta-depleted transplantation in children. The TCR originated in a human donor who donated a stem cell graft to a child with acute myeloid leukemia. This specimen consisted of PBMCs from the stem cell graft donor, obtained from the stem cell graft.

CDR3 region: CASRVSGTGEYEQYF. The CDR3 DNA is TGCGCCAGCAGAGTTTCCGGGACAGGGGAATACGAGCAGTACTTC. This chain links TRBV10-2 with TRBJ2-7; 10 bases agree with TRBD1. The CDR3 length is 15 residues. The V segment lost 6 bases and the J segment 4 bases; nucleotides outside the gene matches: 9. Germline V CDR1 and CDR2: WSHSY, SAAADI.